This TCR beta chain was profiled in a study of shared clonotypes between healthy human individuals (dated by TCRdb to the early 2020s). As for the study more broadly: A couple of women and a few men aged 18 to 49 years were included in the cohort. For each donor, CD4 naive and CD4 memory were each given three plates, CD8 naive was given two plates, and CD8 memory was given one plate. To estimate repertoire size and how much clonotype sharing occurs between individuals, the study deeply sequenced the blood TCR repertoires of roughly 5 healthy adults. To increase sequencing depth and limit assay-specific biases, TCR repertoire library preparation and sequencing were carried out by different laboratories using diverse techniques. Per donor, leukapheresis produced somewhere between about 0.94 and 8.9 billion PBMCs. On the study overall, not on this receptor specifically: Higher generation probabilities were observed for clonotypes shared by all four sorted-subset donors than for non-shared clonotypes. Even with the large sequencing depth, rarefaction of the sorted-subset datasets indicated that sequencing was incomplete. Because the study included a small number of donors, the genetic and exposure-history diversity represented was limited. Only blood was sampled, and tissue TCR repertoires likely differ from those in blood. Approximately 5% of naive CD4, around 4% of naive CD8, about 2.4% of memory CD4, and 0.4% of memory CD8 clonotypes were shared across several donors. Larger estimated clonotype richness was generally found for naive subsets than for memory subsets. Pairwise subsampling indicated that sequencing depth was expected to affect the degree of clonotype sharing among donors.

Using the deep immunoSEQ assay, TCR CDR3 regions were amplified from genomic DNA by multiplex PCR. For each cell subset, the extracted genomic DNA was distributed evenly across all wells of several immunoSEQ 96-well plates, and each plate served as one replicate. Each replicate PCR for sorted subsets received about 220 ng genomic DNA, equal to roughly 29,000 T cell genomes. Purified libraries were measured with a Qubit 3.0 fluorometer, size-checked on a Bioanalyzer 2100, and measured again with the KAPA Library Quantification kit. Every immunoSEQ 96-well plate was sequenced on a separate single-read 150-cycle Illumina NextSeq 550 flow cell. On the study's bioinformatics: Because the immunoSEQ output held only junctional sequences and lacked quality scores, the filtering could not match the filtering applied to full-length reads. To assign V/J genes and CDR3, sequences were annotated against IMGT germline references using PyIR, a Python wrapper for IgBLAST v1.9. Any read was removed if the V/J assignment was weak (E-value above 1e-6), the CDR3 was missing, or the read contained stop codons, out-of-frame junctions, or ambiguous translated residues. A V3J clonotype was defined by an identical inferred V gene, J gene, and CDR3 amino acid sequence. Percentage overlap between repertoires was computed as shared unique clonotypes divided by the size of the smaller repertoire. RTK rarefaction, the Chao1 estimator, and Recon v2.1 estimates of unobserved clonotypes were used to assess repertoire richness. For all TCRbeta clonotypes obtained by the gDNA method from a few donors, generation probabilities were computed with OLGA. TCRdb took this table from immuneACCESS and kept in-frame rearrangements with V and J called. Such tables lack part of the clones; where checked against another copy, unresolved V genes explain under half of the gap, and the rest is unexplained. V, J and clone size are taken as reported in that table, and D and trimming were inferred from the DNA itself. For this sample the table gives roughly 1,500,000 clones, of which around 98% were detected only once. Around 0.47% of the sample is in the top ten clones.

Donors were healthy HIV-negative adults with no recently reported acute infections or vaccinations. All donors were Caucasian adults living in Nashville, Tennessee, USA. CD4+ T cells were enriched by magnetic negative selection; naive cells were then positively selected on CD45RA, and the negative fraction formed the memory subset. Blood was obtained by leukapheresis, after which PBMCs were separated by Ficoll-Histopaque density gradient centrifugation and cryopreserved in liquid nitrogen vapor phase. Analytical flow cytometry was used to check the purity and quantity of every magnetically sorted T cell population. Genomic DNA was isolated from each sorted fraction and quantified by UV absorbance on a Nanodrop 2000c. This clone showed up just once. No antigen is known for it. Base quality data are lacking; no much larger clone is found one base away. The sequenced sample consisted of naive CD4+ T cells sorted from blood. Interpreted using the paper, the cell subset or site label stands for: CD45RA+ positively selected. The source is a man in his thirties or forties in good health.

The CDR3 region: CASSPVGAIEQYF. The DNA sequence is given as TGTGCCAGCAGCCCCGTGGGTGCGATCGAGCAGTACTTC. The chain employs TRBV5-8 and TRBJ2-7; no D segment can be confidently identified. CDR1 and CDR2 are drawn from the germline V gene: SGHTS, YDEGEE. V was cut back by 4 bases and J by 6 bases, leaving a gap of 14 bases between them. Taken from cysteine to phenylalanine, the CDR3 has 13 residues. Left in the record is the CDR3 DNA by itself, 39 bases read in frame from the first base.